This T cell receptor (beta chain) was observed in a study of Ad26.COV2.S vaccination and SARS-CoV-2 variants. The assay was immunoSEQ multiplex PCR, and TCRdb's table has in-frame clones only and misses some. The repertoire holds fewer than 400,000 clones, with more than 85% as singletons. Treatment defined: 19 received Ad26.COV2.S at low or high dose, single or two shots; about 5 received placebo; per-sample allocation not given. Samples analyzed were those drawn on day 63 after the first vaccine or placebo injection. Ad26 vector vaccine expressed Wuhan-strain SARS-CoV-2 spike. Trimming shortened V by 5 bases and J by 5 bases, and 19 bases separated the two germline ends. Per the germline V gene, CDR1 is SGHRS and CDR2 is YFSETQ. The CDR3 contains 16 residues.

The source material was peripheral blood, sampled in a trial of Ad26.COV2.S vaccine versus placebo. This receptor was taken from a person between 18 and 59 years old who received the Ad26.COV2.S COVID-19 vaccine or a placebo. This chain connects TRBV5-1 to TRBJ1-4, with D perhaps TRBD1 (5 bases). The DNA of the CDR3 is TGCGCCAGCAGTTCCCGCGGGGCACGAGGAAATGAAAAACTGTTTTTT. This encodes CASSSRGARGNEKLFF.